The clone carrying this T cell receptor (beta chain) was seen more than once but under ten times. This entry comes from a study of blood T cell repertoires in COVID-19. Study-wide context: There were acute and convalescent COVID-19 samples, and they came from the United States, Italy and Spain. T cells, B-cell-depleted T cells, or PBMCs supplied cDNA or gDNA.

Per the original methods: Amplification of reference gene primers provided the estimated nucleated cell counts. Method: immunoSEQ multiplex PCR; TCRdb's copy keeps in-frame clones and lacks some. D and trimming were read from the DNA, whereas the V and J calls and clone size are those reported in that table. The repertoire has around 70,000 clones, roughly 80% of them found once; the top ten carry 4% to 5.5%. V was shortened by 5 bases and J by 6 bases, with 17 bases between the two germline ends. The CDR3 spans 14 residues. Per the germline V gene, CDR1 is SGHVS and CDR2 is FQNEAQ. The chain couples TRBV7-8 to TRBJ2-7, with TRBD1 as a possible D gene (9 bases). This sequence originates from a woman of 80 years or more with active or convalescent COVID-19. Input material: peripheral blood. The CDR3 here is CASSRGTGTSEQYF. The CDR3, as DNA: TGTGCCAGCAGCCGTGGGACAGGGACTAGCGAGCAGTACTTC.